The present T cell receptor (beta chain) was sequenced within a study of cytomegalovirus exposure and HLA in healthy donors. Whole-study findings and limits: Earlier results showed most TCR beta V segments being productive about 87% or about 30% of the time. Some highly shared sequence variants likely arose as a pipeline artifact. For most TCR sequences rarity was the rule, although some public TCRs occurred in many donors. HLA-A and HLA-B allele assignments for most subjects were reportedly predicted accurately using TCR beta sequences.

The primer mix had 60 Vbeta and 13 Jbeta primers. Sequenced by immunoSEQ multiplex PCR; TCRdb stores in-frame clones only, minus some. The sample holds about 38,000 clones, over 60% seen once. As regards this clone: Antigen unknown.

Germline V gives CDR1 SGHDT, CDR2 YYEEEE. This CDR3 is 17 amino acids long. With V trimmed by 1 base and J by 4 bases, 5 bases remained unmatched. Sequenced material: PBMCs. This chain connects TRBV5-6 to TRBJ2-6, with 10 bases fitting TRBD1. The receptor's source is a young man in good health and CMV-seronegative. Written as DNA, the CDR3 is TGTGCCAGCAGCTTGCCGGGACAGGGGTTGGGGGCCAACGTCCTGACTTTC. Protein: CASSLPGQGLGANVLTF. Together with reference TRBV5-6 and TRBJ2-6, the CDR3 gives the full variable domain: DAGVTQSPTHLIKTRGQQVTLRCSPKSGHDTVSWYQQALGQGPQFIFQYYEEEERQRGNFPDRFSGHQFPNYSSELNVNALLLGDSALYLCASSLPGQGLGANVLTFGAGSRLTVL.